This TCR beta chain was identified during a study of human T cells and chemical hapten exposure. Concerning this clonotype itself: Germline is not matched at one junction end, which may reflect a read error.

TCRdb reanalysed the RACE reads using MiXCR and keeps one entry per CDR3 protein. In the table there are 70,000 to 90,000 distinct CDR3 sequences, about 9.4% of which are singletons. Germline lookup yields CDR1 SQVTM and CDR2 ANQGSEA. CDR3 length: 11 residues. The time point is: patch test 2, 6 weeks after DPC sensitization. Treatment specified: therapeutic diphenylcyclopropenone sensitization with weekly scalp DPC. Sequencing started from total RNA isolated from unfractionated whole blood. Sequences were derived from whole blood, sampled in connection with sensitization to the hapten diphenylcyclopropenone (DPC). This TCR was sampled from a woman aged 45-65 years with alopecia areata. Some clones in this sample may be carry-over from other donors' samples. This chain connects TRBV29-1 to TRBJ2-2; maybe TRBD2 (5 bases). The DNA of the CDR3 is TGCAGCGTAGGGAACACCGGGGAGCCGTTTTTT. Translating gives CSVGNTGEPFF.